Presented here are 8 T cell receptor beta chains from one specimen sequenced in a study of high-grade serous ovarian cancer treatment subgroups. TCRdb keeps only in-frame clones here, not all; method: immunoSEQ multiplex PCR. The data show approximately 40,000 clones, with approximately 80% seen just once and about 3% held by the top ten. Tumor samples were obtained before definitive surgery or chemotherapy. The material sequenced was tumor tissue. These receptors were obtained from a human donor with high-grade serous ovarian cancer.

The V call is TRBV5-4, the J call TRBJ1-2; no definite D call. The V end was cut by 4 bases, the J end by 11 bases, with 27 bases between. Germline V gene lookup returns CDR1 SGHNT and CDR2 YYREEE (reference sequence). The CDR3 is made up of 16 amino acids. The CDR3 protein is CASSTDGGPMKRGYTF. In DNA form, the CDR3 reads TGTGCCAGCAGCACGGACGGCGGCCCCATGAAGCGGGGTTACACCTTC.

This chain joins TRBV10-3 and TRBJ1-5; D might be TRBD1 (5 bases). The V gene's germline CDR1 is ENHRY and CDR2 SYGVKD. The CDR3 is 13 amino acids. Trimming left V 5 bases short and J 7 bases short, with 12 bases between. CDR3 bases: TGTGCCATCAGTCCCGAGGGGAACCAGCCCCAGCATTTT. This codes for CAISPEGNQPQHF.

V and J are TRBV4-3 and TRBJ2-3; D is perhaps TRBD1 (5 bases). V lost 2 bases and J lost 6, with 12 bases in between. CDR3 size: 14 residues. Germline assignment: CDR1 LGHNA and CDR2 YSLEER. CDR3 sequence reads: CASSQNRNEDTQYF. The CDR3 region has the DNA TGCGCCAGCAGCCAAAACAGGAACGAGGATACGCAGTATTTT.

For the CDR3, the DNA is TGTGCCAGCTCACCAGGGGGATCCACTGAAGCTTTCTTT. Protein: CASSPGGSTEAFF. V gene TRBV18 combines with J gene TRBJ1-1; maybe TRBD1 (5 bases). Germline values: CDR1 KGHSH, CDR2 LQKENI. Trimming left V 2 bases short and J 4 bases short, with 8 bases between. CDR3 length: 13 amino acids.

This sequence joins TRBV15 and TRBJ2-1; TRBD2 aligns across 9 bases. The V and J ends lost 5 bases and 0 bases, in that order; junction bases with no gene match: 14. CDR1 is LNHNV and CDR2 is YYDKDF in the germline V gene (reference sequence). The CDR3 spans 19 residues. The CDR3 protein is CATSPRLAVPPISYNEQFF. CDR3 sequence (DNA): TGTGCCACCAGCCCCCGACTAGCGGTGCCTCCTATCTCCTACAATGAGCAGTTCTTC.

V usage is TRBV4-3 and J usage is TRBJ2-1; no firm D call. CDR1 and CDR2 from the germline V gene are LGHNA and YSLEER. Trimming took 4 bases from V and 5 from J, leaving 12 bases between them. The CDR3 totals 14 residues. This CDR3 reads CASSLVTHDNEQFF. The CDR3 DNA sequence: TGCGCCAGCAGCCTAGTAACCCACGACAATGAGCAGTTCTTC.

This chain joins TRBV4-3 and TRBJ2-7; D is perhaps TRBD2 (5 bases). The V end lost 4 bases, the J end lost 2 bases, and 18 bases lay between the germline ends. CDR1 is LGHNA, CDR2 YSLEER, per germline. The CDR3 is 16 amino acids. The CDR3 region is CASSRGADGKPYEQYF. CDR3 bases: TGCGCCAGCAGCCGCGGAGCGGACGGAAAGCCCTACGAGCAGTACTTC.

The chain couples TRBV28 to TRBJ1-2, with TRBD1 identical over 7 bases. V trimming: 6 bases; J trimming: 2 bases; junction bases outside the gene matches: 6. The CDR3 totals 14 residues. Germline assignment: CDR1 MDHEN and CDR2 SYDVKM. CDR3 loop: CASRSQGVNYGYTF. Here the CDR3 DNA reads TGTGCCAGCAGATCCCAGGGGGTAAACTATGGCTACACCTTC.